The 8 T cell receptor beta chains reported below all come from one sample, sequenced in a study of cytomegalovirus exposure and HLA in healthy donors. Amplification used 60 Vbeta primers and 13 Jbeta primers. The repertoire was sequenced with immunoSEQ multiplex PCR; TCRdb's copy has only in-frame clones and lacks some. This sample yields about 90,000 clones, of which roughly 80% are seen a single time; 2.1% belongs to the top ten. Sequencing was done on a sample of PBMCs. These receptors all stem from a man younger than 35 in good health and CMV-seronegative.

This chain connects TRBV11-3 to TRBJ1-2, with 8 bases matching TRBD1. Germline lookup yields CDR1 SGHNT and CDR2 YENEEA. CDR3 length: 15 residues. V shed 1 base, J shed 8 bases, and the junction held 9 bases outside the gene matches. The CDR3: CASSLVRTGPFGYTF. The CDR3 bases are TGTGCCAGCAGCTTAGTTCGGACAGGGCCATTCGGCTACACCTTC.

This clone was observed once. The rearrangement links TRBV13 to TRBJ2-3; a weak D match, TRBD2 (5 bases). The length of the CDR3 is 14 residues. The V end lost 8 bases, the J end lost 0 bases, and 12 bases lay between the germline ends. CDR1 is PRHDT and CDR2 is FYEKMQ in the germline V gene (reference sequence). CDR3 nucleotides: TGTGCCAGCCACGACCGGACTAGCACAGATACGCAGTATTTT. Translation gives CASHDRTSTDTQYF.

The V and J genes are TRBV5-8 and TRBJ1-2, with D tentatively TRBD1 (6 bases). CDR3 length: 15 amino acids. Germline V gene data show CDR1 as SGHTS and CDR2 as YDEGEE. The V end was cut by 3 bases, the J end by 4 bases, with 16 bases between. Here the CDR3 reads CASSSIRGTAYGYTF. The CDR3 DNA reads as TGTGCCAGCAGCTCGATAAGGGGGACCGCCTATGGCTACACCTTC.

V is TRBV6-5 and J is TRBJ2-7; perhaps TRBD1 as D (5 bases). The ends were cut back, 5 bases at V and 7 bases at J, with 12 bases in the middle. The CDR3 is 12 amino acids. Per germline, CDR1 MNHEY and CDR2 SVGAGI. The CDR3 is CASSQDSGEQYF. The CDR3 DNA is TGTGCCAGCAGTCAAGACTCAGGGGAGCAGTACTTC.

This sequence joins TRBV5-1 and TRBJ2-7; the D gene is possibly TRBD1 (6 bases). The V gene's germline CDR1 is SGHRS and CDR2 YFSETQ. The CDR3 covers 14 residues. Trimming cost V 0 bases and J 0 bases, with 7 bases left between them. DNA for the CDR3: TGCGCCAGCAGCTTGGGGACAGACTCCTACGAGCAGTACTTC. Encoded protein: CASSLGTDSYEQYF. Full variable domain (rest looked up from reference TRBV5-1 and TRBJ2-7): KAGVTQTPRYLIKTRGQQVTLSCSPISGHRSVSWYQQTPGQGLQFLFEYFSETQRNKGNFPGRFSGRQFSNSRSEMNVSTLELGDSALYLCASSLGTDSYEQYFGPGTRLTVT.

CDR3 sequence: CASSNKYGGYTF. CDR3 DNA sequence: TGTGCCAGCAGTAATAAATACGGGGGCTACACCTTC. This sequence joins TRBV25-1 and TRBJ1-2; no reliable D call. Per the germline V gene, CDR1 is MGHDK and CDR2 is SYGVNS. CDR3 length: 12 residues. Trimming took 5 bases from V and 8 from J, leaving 12 bases between them.

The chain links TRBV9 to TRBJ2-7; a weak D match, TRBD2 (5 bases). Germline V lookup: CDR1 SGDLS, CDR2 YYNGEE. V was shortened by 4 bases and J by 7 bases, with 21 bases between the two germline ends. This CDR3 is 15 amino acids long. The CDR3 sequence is CASSPLEGTPREQYF. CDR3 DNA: TGTGCCAGCAGCCCCCTAGAGGGTACGCCTAGGGAGCAGTACTTC.

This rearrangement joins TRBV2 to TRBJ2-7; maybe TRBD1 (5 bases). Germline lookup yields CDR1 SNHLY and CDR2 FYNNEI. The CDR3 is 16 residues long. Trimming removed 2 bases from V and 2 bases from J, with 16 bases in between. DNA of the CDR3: TGTGCCAGCAGTGAATCATTCAGGGTATCTGCCTACGAGCAGTACTTC. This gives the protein CASSESFRVSAYEQYF.